Below are 2 T cell receptor beta chains sequenced from a single sample in a study of shared clonotypes between healthy human individuals. This table comes from immunoSEQ multiplex PCR, and its TCRdb copy is limited to in-frame clones, with some not included. The profile shows about 800,000 clones, 90% to 98% of them singletons. The naive CD8 population came from CD45RO-negative cells selected for CCR7, without terminally differentiated effector memory CD45RA+ cells. The sample was naive CD8+ T cells sorted from blood. The source is a man aged 30-40 years in good health.

The V call is TRBV7-9, the J call TRBJ2-7, with 7 nucleotides matching TRBD1. The CDR3 covers 15 residues. V shed 5 bases and J 4 bases; nucleotides not matched to a gene: 11. Per germline, CDR1 SEHNR and CDR2 FQNEAQ (reference sequence). The CDR3 protein is CASSPSWDRTYEQYF. DNA for the CDR3: TGTGCCAGCAGCCCTAGCTGGGACAGAACGTACGAGCAGTACTTC.

V is TRBV7-8 and J is TRBJ2-5; no clear D gene. This CDR3 spans 14 amino acids. Germline V gene data show CDR1 as SGHVS and CDR2 as FQNEAQ. V was shortened by 1 base and J by 4 bases, with 10 bases between the two germline ends. DNA for the CDR3: TGTGCCAGCAGCTTAGAACAAACCCCAGAGACCCAGTACTTC. Residues: CASSLEQTPETQYF.